These 13 T cell receptor beta chains came from one sample sequenced in a study of T cell responses to AZD1222 COVID-19 vaccine. The repertoire was sequenced with immunoSEQ multiplex PCR; TCRdb's copy has only in-frame clones and lacks some. Among 90,000 to 120,000 clones listed, about 93% were seen once. The sequencing used peripheral blood, collected 28 days after the second AZD1222 dose. The receptor set was obtained from an adult who received the AZD1222 COVID-19 vaccine.

The chain carries TRBV11-2 and TRBJ2-7; 8 bases map to TRBD1. The germline gives CDR1 SGHAT, CDR2 FQNNGV. The CDR3 is 14 amino acids. V shed 4 bases, J shed 2 bases, and the junction held 4 bases outside the gene matches. The CDR3 region is CASSSGQGAYEQYF. In DNA form, the CDR3 reads TGTGCCAGCAGCTCCGGACAGGGTGCCTACGAGCAGTACTTC.

The V call is TRBV19, the J call TRBJ2-2, with 8 bases matching TRBD1. Germline values: CDR1 LNHDA, CDR2 SQIVND (reference sequence). Trimming at V came to 0 bases and at J to 4 bases, leaving 7 bases not matched to a gene. This CDR3 has 17 residues. CDR3 loop: CASSIDTRGRPTGELFF. The CDR3 DNA sequence: TGTGCCAGTAGTATAGATACCAGGGGGCGACCCACCGGGGAGCTGTTTTTT. Together with reference TRBV19 and TRBJ2-2, the CDR3 gives the full variable domain: DGGITQSPKYLFRKEGQNVTLSCEQNLNHDAMYWYRQDPGQGLRLIYYSQIVNDFQKGDIAEGYSVSREKKESFPLTVTSAQKNPTAFYLCASSIDTRGRPTGELFFGEGSRLTVL.

The V and J genes are TRBV5-8 and TRBJ1-5, with 8 bases matching TRBD1. The CDR3 has 16 amino acids. Germline V CDR1 and CDR2: SGHTS, YDEGEE. The V and J ends lost 4 bases and 6 bases, in that order; junction bases with no gene match: 12. The CDR3 region is CASSTRTGKVLQPQHF. CDR3 bases: TGTGCCAGCAGCACCAGGACAGGGAAGGTACTTCAGCCCCAGCATTTT.

This chain connects TRBV12-3 or TRBV12-4 to TRBJ1-2; D ambiguous. Between the trimmed V and J ends, which lost 1 base and 7 bases, there was a span of 4 bases. This CDR3 comprises 11 residues. The CDR3 bases are TGTGCCAGCAGTTTAGGTGGTGGCTACACCTTC. Encoded protein: CASSLGGGYTF.

The J gene is TRBJ2-5, the V gene TRBV5-6; no firm D call. CDR1 SGHDT and CDR2 YYEEEE come from the germline V gene. The ends were cut back, 2 bases at V and 1 base at J, with 0 bases in the middle. This CDR3 has 11 amino acids. CDR3 loop: CASSFQETQYF. The DNA for the CDR3 is TGTGCCAGCAGCTTCCAAGAGACCCAGTACTTC.

The chain is built from TRBV13 and TRBJ2-7; TRBD1 aligns across 7 bases. This CDR3 comprises 14 residues. Losses at the gene ends were 0 bases for V and 3 bases for J; bases not matched to a gene: 2. In germline, CDR1 is PRHDT, CDR2 FYEKMQ (reference sequence). The CDR3 spells CASSLGGTDYEQYF. Written as DNA, the CDR3 is TGTGCCAGCAGCTTAGGGGGGACAGACTACGAGCAGTACTTC.

The rearrangement uses TRBV29-1 and TRBJ2-6, with D perhaps being TRBD1 or TRBD2 (6 bases each). V lost 5 bases and J lost 0, with 23 bases in between. The CDR3 extends over 19 amino acids. Germline V gene lookup returns CDR1 SQVTM and CDR2 ANQGSEA. CDR3 protein: CSVIGGPGALNSGANVLTF. The CDR3, as DNA: TGCAGCGTTATCGGGGGTCCAGGGGCTTTGAACTCTGGGGCCAACGTCCTGACTTTC.

The chain carries TRBV19 and TRBJ2-1; 14 bases match TRBD2. The CDR3 sequence is 15 residues long. J was trimmed by 9 bases and V by 5 bases; bases with no gene match: 6. Germline values: CDR1 LNHDA, CDR2 SQIVND (reference sequence). CDR3 sequence (DNA): TGTGCCAGTAGTCGGACTAGCGGGGGGCTGGGTGAGCAGTTCTTC. Its translation is CASSRTSGGLGEQFF. Filled out from reference TRBV19 and TRBJ2-1, the complete variable domain reads DGGITQSPKYLFRKEGQNVTLSCEQNLNHDAMYWYRQDPGQGLRLIYYSQIVNDFQKGDIAEGYSVSREKKESFPLTVTSAQKNPTAFYLCASSRTSGGLGEQFFGPGTRLTVL.

This clone was detected once. The CDR3 region has the DNA TGTGCCAGCGGGGGACAGGGGGCGGGTCAGCCCCAGCATTTT. The encoded protein is CASGGQGAGQPQHF. The chain recombines TRBV6-5 with TRBJ1-5; 12 bases line up with TRBD1. The CDR3 is 14 residues long. Germline CDR1 and CDR2: MNHEY and SVGAGI. With 8 bases clipped from V and 6 bases from J, the junction kept 5 bases outside the gene matches.

The chain has TRBV30 and TRBJ2-2; TRBD1 matches 8 bases. V lost 2 bases, J lost 2 bases, and 7 bases stayed unmatched. The CDR3 sequence is 16 residues long. Germline V gives CDR1 GTSNPN, CDR2 SVGIG (reference sequence). Written as DNA, the CDR3 is TGTGCCTGGAGTCCCAGGGCAGGGGGCAACACCGGGGAGCTGTTTTTT. Translation: CAWSPRAGGNTGELFF.

V and J are TRBV6-5 and TRBJ2-5; D is possibly TRBD1 (6 bases). V was shortened by 6 bases and J by 4 bases, with 12 bases between the two germline ends. Germline V lookup: CDR1 MNHEY, CDR2 SVGAGI. The CDR3 runs 13 residues. CDR3 nucleotides: TGTGCCAGCAGATCTGGGGGCACAGAGACCCAGTACTTC. It translates to CASRSGGTETQYF.

This rearrangement joins TRBV6-2 or TRBV6-3 to TRBJ2-7, with 12 bases identical to TRBD2. V was pared by 6 bases and J by 5 bases, with 8 bases of the junction left unmatched. This CDR3 has 15 residues. In germline, CDR1 is MNHEY, CDR2 SVGEGT. CDR3 protein: CASSRRLAGVHEQYF. The DNA for the CDR3 is TGTGCCAGCAGCCGTAGACTAGCGGGAGTGCACGAGCAGTACTTC.

The gene calls are TRBV6-5 and TRBJ1-2, with unresolved D. Germline V gives CDR1 MNHEY, CDR2 SVGAGI. The CDR3 is 14 amino acids. The germline V and J ends were trimmed by 7 bases and 0 bases, with 12 bases remaining between them. CDR3 DNA: TGTGCCAGCACCTCCGACGGAGCTAACTATGGCTACACCTTC. Its translation is CASTSDGANYGYTF.